What follows are 5 T cell receptor beta chains derived from one specimen sequenced in a study of blood T cell repertoires in COVID-19. Data came from immunoSEQ multiplex PCR; TCRdb stores just in-frame clones and leaves some out. Among 310,000 or so clones, roughly 86% were seen once, and the ten largest hold about 9.8%. Sequences were obtained from PBMCs or T cells enriched from blood (not recorded which). These receptors originate from a woman between 18 and 30 years old who had recovered from COVID-19.

The chain has TRBV4-3 and TRBJ2-5, with TRBD1 matching 7 bases. The V gene end was trimmed by 4 bases and the J gene end by 5 bases; junction bases not matched to a gene: 13. CDR1 LGHNA and CDR2 YSLEER come from the germline V gene. The CDR3 is 16 residues long. CDR3 amino acids: CASSRQMTGSGETQYF. CDR3 in DNA: TGCGCCAGCAGCCGCCAGATGACAGGGTCAGGGGAGACCCAGTACTTC.

This chain joins TRBV7-9 and TRBJ2-7; possible D gene TRBD2, 6 bases. V lost 5 bases and J lost 4, with 18 bases in between. CDR1 is SEHNR and CDR2 is FQNEAQ in the germline V gene (reference sequence). The CDR3 spans 15 residues. The DNA for the CDR3 is TGTGCCAGCAGCGCCGGAGGGCTACCCGTTTACGAGCAGTACTTC. Translating it yields CASSAGGLPVYEQYF.

V is TRBV6-5 and J is TRBJ2-5, with a tentative D call TRBD1 (5 bases). Trimming removed 2 bases from V and 3 bases from J, with 13 bases in between. This CDR3 has 15 amino acids. Germline CDR1 reads MNHEY; CDR2 reads SVGAGI. The DNA of the CDR3 is TGTGCCAGCAGTTACCTTGCAGGGTCTAAAGAGACCCAGTACTTC. Protein: CASSYLAGSKETQYF.

This rearrangement joins TRBV7-3 to TRBJ2-1; 7 bases fit TRBD1. CDR1 SGHTA and CDR2 FQGTGA come from the germline V gene. This CDR3 is built from 15 residues. The V segment lost 5 bases and the J segment 4 bases; nucleotides outside the gene matches: 8. The CDR3 DNA is TGTGCCAGCAGCACCTCGGGACAGAATTACAATGAGCAGTTCTTC. This gives the protein CASSTSGQNYNEQFF.

The V and J genes are TRBV30 and TRBJ1-5; D is undetermined. The CDR3 is 12 amino acids. Trimming removed 3 bases at V and 7 bases at J, with 10 bases between. The germline CDR1 and CDR2 sequences are GTSNPN and SVGIG (reference sequence). The CDR3: CAWSDRGQPQHF. Written as DNA, the CDR3 is TGTGCCTGGAGCGACCGGGGACAGCCCCAGCATTTT.